Listed below are T cell receptor beta chains from one sample, sequenced in a study of control samples from healthy donors and cancer patients. Only in-frame clones appear in the TCRdb table, and some are missing; sequencing was by immunoSEQ multiplex PCR. The table lists roughly 95,000 clones, 92% of them singletons. Sequencing was carried out using blood. These receptors were collected from a human donor in good health. The donor label of this sample is uncertain. The CDR3 runs from the conserved cysteine through the conserved F or W. The order of the fields is D gene, V gene, J gene, clone size, CDR3 protein, CDR3 DNA. The D gene is left open where the match is weak. Clone size is shown for a subset of rows, as once, few, many or a class of expanded clone.

.	TRBV6-5	TRBJ2-5	.	CASSYVGGETQYF	TGTGCCAGCAGTTACGTCGGGGGAGAGACCCAGTACTTC
.	TRBV14	TRBJ1-1	.	CASSPAGTRNTEAFF	TGTGCCAGCAGCCCTGCAGGGACGAGGAACACTGAAGCTTTCTTT
TRBD1	TRBV9	TRBJ1-3	.	CASSAQSPGQGAAGNTIYF	TGTGCCAGCAGCGCCCAGTCCCCGGGACAGGGGGCGGCCGGAAACACCATATATTTT
TRBD1	TRBV15	TRBJ1-2	.	CATSTRDSVYGYTF	TGTGCCACCAGCACGAGGGACAGTGTCTATGGCTACACCTTC
.	TRBV7-2	TRBJ1-2	.	CASSPRTGGYTF	TGTGCCAGCAGCCCCCGGACGGGTGGCTACACCTTC
TRBD1	TRBV3-1/TRBV3-2	TRBJ1-1	once	CASSHGTGGNTEAFF	TGTGCCAGCAGCCACGGGACAGGGGGCAACACTGAAGCTTTCTTT
TRBD1	TRBV7-2	TRBJ2-2	.	CASRGGQGAAGELFF	TGTGCCAGCAGGGGAGGACAGGGGGCAGCCGGGGAGCTGTTTTTT
TRBD2	TRBV5-1	TRBJ2-2	.	CASSLRGGDTGELFF	TGCGCCAGCAGCTTACGCGGGGGGGACACCGGGGAGCTGTTTTTT
.	TRBV27	TRBJ1-2	.	CASSFRGPNYGYTF	TGTGCCAGCAGTTTTCGGGGACCTAACTATGGCTACACCTTC
TRBD1	TRBV19	TRBJ2-5	.	CASSPSLRGETQYF	TGTGCCAGTAGCCCGAGCCTCAGGGGGGAGACCCAGTACTTC
TRBD1	TRBV19	TRBJ1-1	.	CASSRYRGRNTEAFF	TGTGCCAGTAGTAGATACAGGGGCCGGAACACTGAAGCTTTCTTT
.	TRBV6-6	TRBJ2-1	.	CASRRQVSGEQFF	TGTGCCAGCAGAAGACAGGTATCAGGGGAGCAGTTCTTC
.	TRBV5-1	TRBJ2-2	once	CASSLAWQMTGELFF	TGCGCCAGCAGCTTGGCTTGGCAAATGACCGGGGAGCTGTTTTTT
.	TRBV2	TRBJ1-1	.	CASSVWGVREAFF	TGTGCCAGCAGTGTTTGGGGGGTTAGGGAAGCTTTCTTT
TRBD1	TRBV25-1	TRBJ2-5	.	CASSVTGGAETQYF	TGTGCCAGCAGTGTGACAGGGGGGGCAGAGACCCAGTACTTC
.	TRBV5-8	TRBJ1-3	.	CASTSPEGSGNTIYF	TGTGCCAGCACCTCGCCGGAGGGCTCTGGAAACACCATATATTTT
.	TRBV5-6	TRBJ2-2	.	CASSFRGSPTGELFF	TGTGCCAGCAGCTTCAGAGGGAGCCCCACCGGGGAGCTGTTTTTT
.	TRBV5-4	TRBJ1-6	.	CASSPAGTYNSPLHF	TGTGCCAGCAGCCCCGCAGGAACCTATAATTCACCCCTCCACTTT
.	TRBV5-1	TRBJ2-6	.	CASSLFTGANVLTF	TGCGCCAGCAGCTTGTTTACTGGGGCCAACGTCCTGACTTTC
TRBD1	TRBV7-2	TRBJ1-1	.	CATSGQVNLEAFF	TGTGCCACCTCGGGACAGGTAAACCTTGAAGCTTTCTTT
TRBD2	TRBV24-1	TRBJ2-3	.	CAIEAGNTDTQYF	TGTGCCATAGAAGCGGGGAACACAGATACGCAGTATTTT
.	TRBV27	TRBJ1-1	.	CASSPTDPGTEAFF	TGTGCCAGCAGTCCGACGGATCCGGGAACTGAAGCTTTCTTT
.	TRBV18	TRBJ1-4	.	CASSPQGLGNEKLFF	TGTGCCAGCTCACCCCAGGGTTTGGGAAATGAAAAACTGTTTTTT
TRBD1	TRBV18	TRBJ1-4	.	CASSPDRVIEKLFF	TGTGCCAGCTCACCTGACAGGGTGATTGAAAAACTGTTTTTT
TRBD1	TRBV28	TRBJ1-6	.	CASSFGVMGQINSPLHF	TGTGCCAGCAGTTTTGGGGTTATGGGACAGATTAATTCACCCCTCCACTTT
.	TRBV6-1	TRBJ1-5	.	CASSEGFTSTQPQHF	TGTGCCAGCAGTGAAGGTTTCACGAGCACTCAGCCCCAGCATTTT
.	TRBV7-8	TRBJ1-5	.	CASSLGAVNQPQHF	TGTGCCAGCAGCTTGGGGGCAGTCAATCAGCCCCAGCATTTT
.	TRBV2	TRBJ1-4	.	CASSGGTNEKLFF	TGTGCCAGCAGTGGCGGGACTAATGAAAAACTGTTTTTT
.	TRBV6-1	TRBJ2-3	.	CASSERFQGSDTQYF	TGTGCCAGCAGTGAACGGTTTCAGGGTTCAGATACGCAGTATTTT
.	TRBV24-1	TRBJ1-2	.	CATSDRRGGTYGYTF	TGTGCCACCAGTGACCGGCGGGGAGGGACCTATGGCTACACCTTC
.	TRBV27	TRBJ2-7	.	CANPNGNSIPYEQYF	TGTGCCAACCCAAATGGGAATTCAATCCCCTACGAGCAGTACTTC
.	TRBV2	TRBJ1-1	.	CASTSSAGTEAFF	TGTGCCAGCACGTCCTCGGCGGGTACTGAAGCTTTCTTT
TRBD2	TRBV30	TRBJ2-3	.	CAGLAGGRIDTQYF	TGTGCCGGACTAGCGGGGGGGCGTATAGATACGCAGTATTTT
.	TRBV6-8	TRBJ1-1	.	CAFPNRVPPKRNTEAFF	TGTGCCTTTCCGAACCGCGTCCCCCCAAAGAGGAACACTGAAGCTTTCTTT
.	TRBV5-4	TRBJ2-5	.	CASSFKGETQYF	TGTGCCAGCAGCTTCAAGGGGGAGACCCAGTACTTC
TRBD1	TRBV18	TRBJ1-6	.	CASSQLDRGDNSPLHF	TGTGCCAGCTCACAACTCGACAGGGGAGATAATTCACCCCTCCACTTT
.	TRBV19	TRBJ2-7	.	CASSTAHSYEQYF	TGTGCCAGTAGTACAGCCCATTCCTACGAGCAGTACTTC
.	TRBV10-3	TRBJ1-2	.	CAATGGTGDGYTF	TGTGCCGCCACGGGGGGGACTGGCGATGGCTACACCTTC
TRBD1	TRBV19	TRBJ1-2	.	CASSDREGLAGGYTF	TGTGCCAGTAGCGACAGGGAAGGGCTGGCCGGGGGCTACACCTTC
TRBD2	TRBV9	TRBJ2-3	.	CASSVAGGPSNAQYF	TGTGCCAGCAGCGTCGCGGGGGGGCCCTCGAACGCGCAGTATTTT
.	TRBV14	TRBJ2-7	.	CASSQVSSPYEQYF	TGTGCCAGCAGCCAAGTATCCTCACCCTACGAGCAGTACTTC
.	TRBV9	TRBJ2-2	.	CASSVDTGELFF	TGTGCCAGCAGCGTAGACACCGGGGAGCTGTTTTTT
TRBD1	TRBV28	TRBJ1-2	once	CASSLTGGQGYGYTF	TGTGCCAGCAGTTTAACAGGGGGACAGGGCTATGGCTACACCTTC
.	TRBV2	TRBJ2-6	.	CASSESRAGANVLTF	TGTGCCAGCAGTGAAAGCAGGGCTGGGGCCAACGTCCTGACTTTC
TRBD1	TRBV4-3	TRBJ1-6	.	CASSQRDSENSPLHF	TGCGCCAGCAGCCAACGGGACAGCGAAAATTCACCCCTCCACTTT
.	TRBV6-4	TRBJ1-2	.	CASSAGPLYGYTF	TGTGCCAGCAGTGCCGGACCGCTCTATGGCTACACCTTC
.	TRBV21-1	TRBJ1-6	.	CASSYRPRRAQEGSPLHF	TGTGCCAGCAGTTACCGACCGCGGAGGGCGCAGGAGGGTTCACCCCTCCACTTT
.	TRBV5-6	TRBJ2-1	.	CASSLRDSLVRYNEQFF	TGTGCCAGCAGCCTTCGAGACAGCCTCGTCCGCTACAATGAGCAGTTCTTC